This is a list of T cell receptor beta chains from one sample in a study of graft-versus-host responses after intestinal transplantation. The repertoire was sequenced with immunoSEQ multiplex PCR; TCRdb's copy has only in-frame clones and lacks some. Of approximately 12,000 clones listed, about 80% are singletons. Sequencing used ileum tissue, obtained more than 140 days after intestinal transplantation. These receptors were obtained from a human patient who received an intestinal transplant, so some T cells may come from the graft donor. The CDR3 runs from the conserved cysteine through the conserved F or W. The D gene is left open where the match is weak. Some rows mark clone size as missing; the rest say once, few, many or name a class of expanded clone.

D	V	size	J	DNA	CDR3
.	TRBV29-1	.	TRBJ1-1	TGCAGCGTTGATACGAAGGGGCTGGCCACTGAAGCTTTCTTT	CSVDTKGLATEAFF
.	TRBV6-5	.	TRBJ1-2	TGTGCCAGCAGTGGACTCCGGGGATATCGTGGCTACACCTTC	CASSGLRGYRGYTF
TRBD2	TRBV11-2	.	TRBJ2-1	TGTGCCAGCACTAGCGGGGGATATGAGCAGTTCTTC	CASTSGGYEQFF
.	TRBV30	.	TRBJ1-1	TGTGCCTGGAGAGGACATTTGAACACTGAAGCTTTCTTT	CAWRGHLNTEAFF
.	TRBV5-4	.	TRBJ2-3	TGTGCCAGCAGCTTGCTGGACTTAATCACAGATACGCAGTATTTT	CASSLLDLITDTQYF
.	TRBV7-9	.	TRBJ1-2	TGTGCCAGCAGCTTGGGGCAGAATTATGGCTACACCTTC	CASSLGQNYGYTF
.	TRBV5-1	once	TRBJ2-3	TGCGCCAGCAGCCCAGAGAGGGGCACAGATACGCAGTATTTT	CASSPERGTDTQYF
.	TRBV7-9	.	TRBJ1-2	TGTGCCAGCAGCCCCCCGGGTTCCGGCTATGGCTACACCTTC	CASSPPGSGYGYTF
.	TRBV18	few	TRBJ1-2	TGTGCCAGCTCACTTTACCTACTATATGGCTACACCTTC	CASSLYLLYGYTF
.	TRBV7-8	.	TRBJ1-1	TGTGCCAGCAGCTGGGGACAGAACACTGAAGCTTTCTTT	CASSWGQNTEAFF
TRBD1	TRBV14	.	TRBJ1-1	TGTGCCAGCAGCCGCCAAGGGGGCATCGTGTGGACTGAAGCTTTCTTT	CASSRQGGIVWTEAFF
TRBD2	TRBV10-3	.	TRBJ2-3	TGTGCCATCAGCTGGGGGGGAGTGGGGCTAGGGGGCACAGATACGCAGTATTTT	CAISWGGVGLGGTDTQYF
.	TRBV5-3	.	TRBJ2-3	TGTGCCAGAAGGCCCAGGGTTCCCACAGATACGCAGTATTTT	CARRPRVPTDTQYF
TRBD1	TRBV4-3	.	TRBJ2-6	TGCGCCAGCAGCTCCGGGACAGGGAACGGGGCCAACGTCCTGACTTTC	CASSSGTGNGANVLTF
.	TRBV29-1	.	TRBJ1-2	TGCAGCGTTGAAGACCCGTATGGCTACACCTTC	CSVEDPYGYTF
.	TRBV6-5	.	TRBJ2-4	TGTGCCAGCAGAGCGGGCCTAAACATTCAGTACTTC	CASRAGLNIQYF
.	TRBV13	.	TRBJ2-7	TGTGCCAGCAGCTTACAGGGCAGATGGGGTTACGAGCAGTACTTC	CASSLQGRWGYEQYF
.	TRBV2	few	TRBJ1-6	TGTGCCAGCAGTGCGGGAGCTACTGGGTCACCCCTCCACTTT	CASSAGATGSPLHF
TRBD1	TRBV2	.	TRBJ1-1	TGTGCCAGCAGTGCCGGGACAGGGGTGGAGAATGAAGCTTTCTTT	CASSAGTGVENEAFF
TRBD1	TRBV7-3	.	TRBJ1-1	TGTGCCAGCAGCTTAGTTATGGCAGGGGGCACTGAAGCTTTCTTT	CASSLVMAGGTEAFF
TRBD2	TRBV19	.	TRBJ2-3	TGTGCCAGTAGTATAAGCGGGGGGCCCCATACGCAGTATTTT	CASSISGGPHTQYF
.	TRBV2	.	TRBJ2-2	TGTGCCAGCAGTGCCAGGGGCCAGGGCACCGGGGAGCTGTTTTTT	CASSARGQGTGELFF
TRBD1	TRBV25-1	.	TRBJ1-2	TGTGCCAGCAGTACCCCGCAGGGGGCCTTTACTAACTATGGCTACACCTTC	CASSTPQGAFTNYGYTF
.	TRBV7-9	.	TRBJ1-1	TGTGCCAGCAGCTTAGGTTCCCAAATGAACACTGAAGCTTTCTTT	CASSLGSQMNTEAFF
.	TRBV19	.	TRBJ1-2	TGTGCCAGTAGAGCTAAAGGAGGAGTGCGCTATGGCTACACCTTC	CASRAKGGVRYGYTF
.	TRBV6-5	.	TRBJ1-6	TGTGCCAGCAGGTCCGGGACGGGGGATGGGCCCCTCCACTTT	CASRSGTGDGPLHF
TRBD1	TRBV11-3	.	TRBJ1-2	TGTGCCAGCAGCCCGACAGGGAGCTATGGCTACACCTTC	CASSPTGSYGYTF
TRBD2	TRBV9	.	TRBJ2-3	TGTGCCAGCAGTTCCGATAGCGGGGGGGCAGGAGATACGCAGTATTTT	CASSSDSGGAGDTQYF
.	TRBV7-8	large	TRBJ1-1	TGTGCCAGCAGCTTATGGCGGGACACTGAAGCTTTCTTT	CASSLWRDTEAFF
TRBD2	TRBV6-1	.	TRBJ2-5	TGTGCCAGCAGTGAATCCCTGAACTGGGACCGCACTAGCGGGGACCAAGAGACCCAGTACTTC	CASSESLNWDRTSGDQETQYF
TRBD1	TRBV2	.	TRBJ2-3	TGTGCCAGTGACCGGACAGGGGTCACAGATACGCAGTATTTT	CASDRTGVTDTQYF
.	TRBV5-6	.	TRBJ1-1	TGTGCCAGCAGCTCGACCTCTTGGGGGCCGAACACTGAAGCTTTCTTT	CASSSTSWGPNTEAFF
TRBD2	TRBV4-1	.	TRBJ2-1	TGCGCCAGCAGCCACCCCCACCTTGCCGGGACTAGCGGTCACAATGAGCAGTTCTTC	CASSHPHLAGTSGHNEQFF
TRBD2	TRBV10-3	.	TRBJ2-1	TGTGCCTCCGGGGGGGCCTGGGGCGATGAGCAGTTCTTC	CASGGAWGDEQFF
.	TRBV6-4	.	TRBJ2-3	TGTGCCAGCAGCGGGTCTAGCACAGATACGCAGTATTTT	CASSGSSTDTQYF
TRBD1	TRBV28	.	TRBJ2-7	TGTGCCAGCAGTTTGAGTCCTAGGGACAGCTCCTACGAGCAGTACTTC	CASSLSPRDSSYEQYF
.	TRBV6-1	.	TRBJ2-3	TGTGCCAGCATAATCACAGATACGCAGTATTTT	CASIITDTQYF
TRBD1	TRBV5-4	.	TRBJ2-5	TGTGGGACAGGGGGTGGACAAGAGACCCAGTACTTC	CGTGGGQETQYF
TRBD2	TRBV9	.	TRBJ2-7	TGTGCCAGCAGCGACGATAGCGGGGACCCCACCTACGAGCAGTACTTC	CASSDDSGDPTYEQYF
.	TRBV9	.	TRBJ2-1	TGTGCCAGCAGCGTAATCGGGGATGAGCAGTTCTTC	CASSVIGDEQFF
.	TRBV6-5	.	TRBJ1-2	TGTGCCAGCAGCGAACTTTATCACTATGGCTACACCTTC	CASSELYHYGYTF
TRBD1	TRBV5-4	.	TRBJ2-3	TGTGCCAGCAGCTCAGGGGGTTTTGGGTCCGATACGCAGTATTTT	CASSSGGFGSDTQYF
.	TRBV2	.	TRBJ1-4	TGTGCCAGCATTAGGGGTACGCAAGAAAAACTGTTTTTT	CASIRGTQEKLFF
.	TRBV10-3	.	TRBJ2-1	TGTGCCATCAGCCGACTTGCCTCCTACAATGAGCAGTTCTTC	CAISRLASYNEQFF
.	TRBV7-3	.	TRBJ1-5	TGTGCCAGCAGCCCGGTTTATAGCAATCAGCCCCAGCATTTT	CASSPVYSNQPQHF
.	TRBV11-3	.	TRBJ1-1	TGTGCCAGCAGCCTCCGCCGGTTGAACGGGGAAGCTTTCTTT	CASSLRRLNGEAFF
.	TRBV11-3	.	TRBJ1-6	TGTGCCAGCAGCTTGTCGACAAATTCACCCCTCCACTTT	CASSLSTNSPLHF
.	TRBV11-2	.	TRBJ2-7	TGTGCCAGCAGCCCCCCCGGGACCAGGAGGGCCTACGAGCAGTACTTC	CASSPPGTRRAYEQYF
TRBD1	TRBV18	.	TRBJ1-2	TGTGCCAGCTCACCCAGCTCCGGGACAGAGACACCCTACACCTTC	CASSPSSGTETPYTF
TRBD2	TRBV4-2	once	TRBJ2-7	TGTGCCAGCAGCCAAGACGGGGGGGGATACTACGAGCAGTACTTC	CASSQDGGGYYEQYF
TRBD1	TRBV11-2	.	TRBJ2-6	TGTGCCAGCAGCCGTCTTCCGGGACAGGTCCCCTCTGGGGCCAACGTCCTGACTTTC	CASSRLPGQVPSGANVLTF